A selection of T cell receptor beta chains follows, all from one sample in a study of blood T cell repertoires in COVID-19. Assay used: immunoSEQ multiplex PCR; TCRdb lists only in-frame clones, some missing. This table holds about 60,000 clones, more than 80% found once. Sequencing was carried out using peripheral blood. The receptors were gathered from a human donor with active COVID-19. The donor label of this sample is uncertain. Both conserved end residues are part of each CDR3. The D gene is left open where the match is weak. Size is omitted from some rows. Given values are once, few, many or a class for expanded clones.

>TRBJ1-6|.|TRBV9|14|.
TGTGCCAGCACTGGGAGAGATAATAATTCACCCCTCCACTTT
CASTGRDNNSPLHF
>TRBJ1-2|.|TRBV2|13|.
TGTGCCAGCAGTGTGGAGGGGTTAGGTGGCTACACCTTC
CASSVEGLGGYTF
>TRBJ2-5|TRBD2|TRBV27|18|.
TGTGCCAGCAGCCCTGTAGGTAGCGGGGGGGCCCTCCAAGAGACCCAGTACTTC
CASSPVGSGGALQETQYF
>TRBJ1-5|.|TRBV6-5|13|.
TGTGCCAGCAGAAAGAGTAGCAATCAGCCCCAGCATTTT
CASRKSSNQPQHF
>TRBJ1-2|TRBD1|TRBV4-2|15|few
TGTGCCAGCAGCCCCGGACAGGCCTCTAACTATGGCTACACCTTC
CASSPGQASNYGYTF
>TRBJ1-5|.|TRBV4-1|17|.
TGCGCCAGCAGCCAAGATCCATCAGGGGCGCAGGGTCAGCCCCAGCATTTT
CASSQDPSGAQGQPQHF
>TRBJ2-1|TRBD1|TRBV4-1|17|.
TGCGCCAGCAGCCAATACAGGGGGGAAAGCTCCTACAATGAGCAGTTCTTC
CASSQYRGESSYNEQFF
>TRBJ2-7|.|TRBV15|15|.
TGTGCCACCAGCAGAGAAGGGGGAGTCGCCTACGAGCAGTACTTC
CATSREGGVAYEQYF
>TRBJ2-5|TRBD2|TRBV14|16|.
TGTGCCAGCAGCCAAGGACTAAGACCTAGCGGGGAGACCCAGTACTTC
CASSQGLRPSGETQYF
>TRBJ1-2|TRBD1|TRBV5-1|15|.
TGCGCCAGCAGCTGGGGGACAGGGGCCGGTTATGGCTACACCTTC
CASSWGTGAGYGYTF
>TRBJ2-5|TRBD2|TRBV19|15|once
TGTGCCAGTAGTAGAGGGAGCGGGGGGGAAGAGACCCAGTACTTC
CASSRGSGGEETQYF
>TRBJ1-1|.|TRBV6-1|10|.
TGTGCCAGCAGTTCAGCTGAAGCTTTCTTT
CASSSAEAFF
>TRBJ1-4|.|TRBV6-5|15|.
TGTGCCAGCAGGACCAGCTGGGGGGCTAATGAAAAACTGTTTTTT
CASRTSWGANEKLFF
>TRBJ1-3|.|TRBV7-3|14|.
TGTGCCAGCAGCTCCGCGGGTTCGGGAAACACCATATATTTT
CASSSAGSGNTIYF
>TRBJ2-1|.|TRBV20-1|13|.
TGCAGTGCTAGTGGGCGGGGCTACAATGAGCAGTTCTTC
CSASGRGYNEQFF
>TRBJ2-5|TRBD1|TRBV12-5|17|.
TGTGCTAGTGGTTTGGGACAGGGCCCCCCTCTAGAGGAGACCCAGTACTTC
CASGLGQGPPLEETQYF
>TRBJ1-2|.|TRBV6-1|16|.
TGTGCCAGCAGTGGCACTCGGGACATCGCTAACTATGGCTACACCTTC
CASSGTRDIANYGYTF
>TRBJ2-3|.|TRBV28|10|.
TGTGCCAGCAGTTTAGGGAGCAAGTATTTT
CASSLGSKYF
>TRBJ2-7|.|TRBV21-1|17|.
TGTGCCAGCAGCAACTGGGGGCCAGCGGGGTTCTCCTACGAGCAGTACTTC
CASSNWGPAGFSYEQYF
>TRBJ1-1|TRBD1|TRBV6-2/TRBV6-3|19|once
TGTGCCAGCAGTTACTCGACCGGGACAGGTGCTCTCTGGTCCACTGAAGCTTTCTTT
CASSYSTGTGALWSTEAFF
>TRBJ2-7|TRBD1|TRBV27|14|.
TGTGCCAGCAGACTCGGGACAGGGATGGCAGAGCAGTACTTC
CASRLGTGMAEQYF
>TRBJ1-4|TRBD1|TRBV5-1|14|.
TGCGCCAGCAGCTGGGGACAGGGCGGTGAAAAACTGTTTTTT
CASSWGQGGEKLFF
>TRBJ2-1|.|TRBV14|11|.
TGTGCCAGCAGCCAAATCCAACTCCAGTTCTTC
CASSQIQLQFF
>TRBJ2-3|.|TRBV4-1|15|.
TGCGCCAGCAGCCAGGGAGATAGGGAAACAGATACGCAGTATTTT
CASSQGDRETDTQYF
>TRBJ1-4|.|TRBV27|14|.
TGTGCCAGCAGTCACCGGGCAACTAATGAAAAACTGTTTTTT
CASSHRATNEKLFF
>TRBJ2-3|TRBD2|TRBV9|16|.
TGTGCCAGCAGCTCAGAGGCGGGAGGCCTCACAGATACGCAGTATTTT
CASSSEAGGLTDTQYF
>TRBJ2-5|TRBD1|TRBV19|16|.
TGTGCCAGTAGAGATCGACAGGGGGCGTCGAGGGAGACCCAGTACTTC
CASRDRQGASRETQYF
>TRBJ2-7|.|TRBV5-6|11|.
TGTGCCAGCAGCCGAGCCTACGAGCAGTACTTC
CASSRAYEQYF
>TRBJ2-1|TRBD2|TRBV9|16|.
TGTGCCAGCAGCCCCTCACTAGCGGGAGATCGGAATGAGCAGTTCTTC
CASSPSLAGDRNEQFF
>TRBJ1-2|TRBD1|TRBV11-2|17|.
TGTGCCAGCAGCTCTGGACAGGGGGGGGTACTCGGTTATGGCTACACCTTC
CASSSGQGGVLGYGYTF
>TRBJ2-5|.|TRBV5-1|13|.
TGCGCCAGCAGCTTGGACAGGGCGGAGACCCAGTACTTC
CASSLDRAETQYF
>TRBJ1-3|TRBD1|TRBV5-1|16|.
TGCGCCAGCAGCTTGCCGGGACAGGGGTCTGGAAACACCATATATTTT
CASSLPGQGSGNTIYF
>TRBJ2-3|.|TRBV7-3|14|.
TGTGCCAGCAGCTTAACTCTAGCCGGGGATACGCAGTATTTT
CASSLTLAGDTQYF
>TRBJ2-5|TRBD2|TRBV11-3|15|.
TGTGCCAGCAGCTCAGGGACTAGCGGGGGAGAGACCCAGTACTTC
CASSSGTSGGETQYF
>TRBJ2-5|TRBD2|TRBV9|15|.
TGTGCCAGCAGCGTCCTAGCGGGCAACCAAGAGACCCAGTACTTC
CASSVLAGNQETQYF
>TRBJ2-3|.|TRBV21-1|16|.
TGTGCCAGCATCCCAACGGCAGGGCCCAGCACAGATACGCAGTATTTT
CASIPTAGPSTDTQYF
>TRBJ1-1|.|TRBV14|13|.
TGTGCCAGCAGCCAAGGTCTTGACACTGAAGCTTTCTTT
CASSQGLDTEAFF
>TRBJ1-1|.|TRBV12-3/TRBV12-4|12|.
TGTGCCAGCAGACAGGGTTTCACTGAAGCTTTCTTT
CASRQGFTEAFF
>TRBJ1-2|TRBD1|TRBV27|17|.
TGTGCCAGCAGTCCCACCCCTTCTCGCCGGGACAGCTATGGCTACACCTTC
CASSPTPSRRDSYGYTF
>TRBJ2-3|.|TRBV7-8|16|once
TGTGCCAGCAGCTTAGGCCTAGCGACAAGCACAGATACGCAGTATTTT
CASSLGLATSTDTQYF
>TRBJ1-1|TRBD1|TRBV18|16|.
TGTGCCAGCTCACCTTTGGACAGGGCCACGATTCCTGAAGCTTTCTTT
CASSPLDRATIPEAFF